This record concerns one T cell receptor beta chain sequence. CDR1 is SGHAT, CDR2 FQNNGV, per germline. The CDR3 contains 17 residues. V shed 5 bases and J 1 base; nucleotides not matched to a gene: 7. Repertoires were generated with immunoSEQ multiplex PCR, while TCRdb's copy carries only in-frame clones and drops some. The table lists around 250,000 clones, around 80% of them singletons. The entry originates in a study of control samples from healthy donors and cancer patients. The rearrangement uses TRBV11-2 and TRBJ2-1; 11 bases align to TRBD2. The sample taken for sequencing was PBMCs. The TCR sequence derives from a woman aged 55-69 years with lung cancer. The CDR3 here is CASSQRTSGPSYNEQFF. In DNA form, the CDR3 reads TGTGCCAGCAGCCAAAGGACTAGCGGGCCATCCTACAATGAGCAGTTCTTC. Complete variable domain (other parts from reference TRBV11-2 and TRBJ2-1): EAGVAQSPRYKIIEKRQSVAFWCNPISGHATLYWYQQILGQGPKLLIQFQNNGVVDDSQLPKDRFSAERLKGVDSTLKIQPAKLEDSAVYLCASSQRTSGPSYNEQFFGPGTRLTVL.